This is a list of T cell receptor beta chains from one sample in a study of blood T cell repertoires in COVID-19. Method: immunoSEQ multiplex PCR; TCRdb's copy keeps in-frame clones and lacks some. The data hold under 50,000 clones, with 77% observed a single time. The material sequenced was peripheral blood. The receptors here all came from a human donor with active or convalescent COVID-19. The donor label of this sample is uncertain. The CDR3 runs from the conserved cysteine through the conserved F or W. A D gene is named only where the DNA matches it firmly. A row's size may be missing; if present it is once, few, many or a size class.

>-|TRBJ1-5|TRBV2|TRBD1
CASSGTGESEPQHF
TGTGCCAGCAGCGGGACAGGGGAATCGGAACCCCAGCATTTT
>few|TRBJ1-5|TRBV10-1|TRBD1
CASRQGAIGNQPQHF
TGCGCCAGCAGGCAGGGGGCAATTGGCAATCAGCCCCAGCATTTT
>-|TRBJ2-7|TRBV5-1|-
CASSLLVTGDESYEQYF
TGCGCCAGCAGCTTGCTGGTGACGGGGGACGAGTCCTACGAGCAGTACTTC
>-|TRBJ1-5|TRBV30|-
CAWRSGESNQPQHF
TGTGCCTGGAGATCAGGGGAGAGCAATCAGCCCCAGCATTTT
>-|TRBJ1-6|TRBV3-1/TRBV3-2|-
CASSLQGMDSPLHF
TGTGCCAGCAGCCTACAGGGTATGGATTCACCCCTCCACTTT
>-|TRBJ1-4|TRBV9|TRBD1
CASSVQGDNEKLFF
TGTGCCAGCAGCGTACAGGGGGATAATGAAAAACTGTTTTTT
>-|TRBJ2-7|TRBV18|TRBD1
CASSPYKVGTGSHEQYF
TGTGCCAGCTCACCATATAAGGTGGGGACAGGGTCCCACGAGCAGTACTTC
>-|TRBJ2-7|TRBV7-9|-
CASSSPTVVATGYEQYF
TGTGCCAGCAGCTCCCCGACCGTCGTGGCTACGGGCTACGAGCAGTACTTC
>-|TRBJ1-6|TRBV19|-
CASTRRGGLTLENSPLHF
TGTGCCAGTACCCGACGGGGGGGCCTGACTCTGGAGAATTCACCCCTCCACTTT
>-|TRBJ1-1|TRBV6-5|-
CAISRDMNTEAFF
TGTGCCATCAGCAGGGATATGAACACTGAAGCTTTCTTT
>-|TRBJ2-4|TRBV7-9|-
CASSLGAGLLAKNIQYF
TGTGCCAGCAGCTTAGGGGCAGGGCTTCTAGCCAAAAACATTCAGTACTTC
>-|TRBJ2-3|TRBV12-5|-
CASRMGASDTQYF
TGTGCTAGTCGGATGGGGGCATCAGATACGCAGTATTTT
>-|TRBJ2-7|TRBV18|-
CASSPGGGAYEQYF
TGTGCCAGCTCACCAGGCGGCGGGGCCTACGAGCAGTACTTC
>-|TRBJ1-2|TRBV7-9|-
CARSLWSINYGYTF
TGTGCCAGGAGTTTATGGTCTATTAACTATGGCTACACCTTC
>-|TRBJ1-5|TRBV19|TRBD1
CASSMGQGAMEPQHF
TGTGCCAGTAGTATGGGACAGGGGGCTATGGAGCCCCAGCATTTT
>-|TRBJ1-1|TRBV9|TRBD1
CASSFEGGSGTEAFF
TGTGCCAGCAGCTTTGAAGGGGGCAGCGGCACTGAAGCTTTCTTT
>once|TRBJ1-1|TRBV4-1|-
CASSRDVGPQGSTEAFF
TGCGCCAGCAGCCGCGACGTCGGGCCCCAAGGGAGCACTGAAGCTTTCTTT
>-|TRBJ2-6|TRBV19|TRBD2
CASRDLAGVYGANVLTF
TGTGCCAGTAGAGACCTAGCGGGAGTATATGGGGCCAACGTCCTGACTTTC
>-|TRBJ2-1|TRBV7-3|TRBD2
CASSSYSGRALNEQFF
TGTGCCAGCAGCTCCTATAGCGGGAGGGCCCTCAATGAGCAGTTCTTC
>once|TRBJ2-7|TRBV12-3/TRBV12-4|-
CASSRGYEQYF
TGTGCCAGCAGCCGCGGCTACGAGCAGTACTTC
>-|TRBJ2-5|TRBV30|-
CAWSAGGETQYF
TGTGCCTGGAGTGCAGGGGGGGAGACCCAGTACTTC
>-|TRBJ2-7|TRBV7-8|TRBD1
CASSERDSNSYEQYF
TGTGCCAGCAGCGAGAGGGACAGTAACTCCTACGAGCAGTACTTC
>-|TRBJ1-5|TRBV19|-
CASSLLQGVEHF
TGTGCCAGTAGTCTTCTACAGGGAGTCGAGCATTTT
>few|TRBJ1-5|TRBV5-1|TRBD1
CASSPGTAANQPQHF
TGCGCCAGCAGCCCCGGGACAGCGGCCAATCAGCCCCAGCATTTT
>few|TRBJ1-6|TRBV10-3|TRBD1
CATLQGANSPLHF
TGTGCCACCCTACAGGGGGCGAATTCACCCCTCCACTTT
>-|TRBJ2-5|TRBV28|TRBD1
CASSLQGAWETQYF
TGTGCCAGCAGTTTGCAGGGGGCGTGGGAGACCCAGTACTTC
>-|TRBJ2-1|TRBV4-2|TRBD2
CASSLGLAEANEQFF
TGTGCCAGCAGCCTTGGACTAGCGGAAGCCAATGAGCAGTTCTTC
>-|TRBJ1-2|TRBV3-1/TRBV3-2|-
CASSQETGYGYTF
TGTGCCAGCAGCCAAGAAACGGGCTATGGCTACACCTTC
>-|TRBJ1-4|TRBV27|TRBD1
CASGQGVEKLFF
TGTGCCTCCGGGCAGGGGGTGGAGAAACTGTTTTTT
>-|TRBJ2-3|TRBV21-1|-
CASTQSKEDWREYPDTQYF
TGTGCCAGCACCCAAAGCAAAGAGGATTGGCGGGAGTACCCAGATACGCAGTATTTT
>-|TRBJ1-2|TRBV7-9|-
CASSWGQGANYGYTF
TGTGCCAGCAGCTGGGGGCAGGGAGCTAACTATGGCTACACCTTC
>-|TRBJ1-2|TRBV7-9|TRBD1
CASSLDRDHYGYTF
TGTGCCAGCAGTTTGGACAGGGACCACTATGGCTACACCTTC
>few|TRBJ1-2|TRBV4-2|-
CASSQDSSNYGYTF
TGTGCCAGCAGCCAAGATTCCAGTAACTATGGCTACACCTTC
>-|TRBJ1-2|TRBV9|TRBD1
CASSVESRGVYGYTF
TGTGCCAGCAGCGTAGAGTCCAGGGGGGTCTATGGCTACACCTTC
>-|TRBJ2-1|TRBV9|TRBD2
CASSVASGRSYEQFF
TGTGCCAGCAGCGTAGCTAGCGGGAGATCCTATGAGCAGTTCTTC
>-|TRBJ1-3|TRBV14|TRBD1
CASSQMTGRTGNTIYF
TGTGCCAGCAGCCAGATGACAGGGCGAACTGGAAACACCATATATTTT
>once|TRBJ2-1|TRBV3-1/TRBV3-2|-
CASSQGRSSYNEQFF
TGTGCCAGCAGCCAGGGGAGAAGCTCCTACAATGAGCAGTTCTTC
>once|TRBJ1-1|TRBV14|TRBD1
CASRPTGGMHTEAFF
TGTGCCAGCAGGCCGACAGGGGGGATGCACACTGAAGCTTTCTTT
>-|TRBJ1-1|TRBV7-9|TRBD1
CASSPGQGGNTEAFF
TGTGCCAGCAGCCCTGGACAGGGGGGAAACACTGAAGCTTTCTTT
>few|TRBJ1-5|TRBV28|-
CASRDSRGQPQHF
TGTGCCAGCAGGGACAGTAGGGGTCAGCCCCAGCATTTT
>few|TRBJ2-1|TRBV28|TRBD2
CASSSFRTGGSGYYGFF
TGTGCCAGCAGTAGTTTCCGGACCGGGGGGTCCGGTTACTACGGTTTCTTC
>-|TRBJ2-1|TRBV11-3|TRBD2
CASSLRSTSGKAGEQFF
TGTGCCAGCAGCTTGCGATCGACTAGCGGGAAAGCAGGCGAGCAGTTCTTC
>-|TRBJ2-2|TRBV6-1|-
CASSEVGQGTGELFF
TGTGCCAGCAGTGAAGTGGGGCAGGGGACCGGGGAGCTGTTTTTT
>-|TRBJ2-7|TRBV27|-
CASRFRARDYEQYF
TGTGCCAGCAGATTTAGGGCCCGGGACTACGAGCAGTACTTC
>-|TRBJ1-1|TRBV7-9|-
CAGEEGNTEAFF
TGTGCCGGGGAGGAGGGGAACACTGAAGCTTTCTTT
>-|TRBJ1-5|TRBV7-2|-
CASSLVGGAGQPQHF
TGTGCCAGCAGCTTAGTAGGGGGGGCGGGTCAGCCCCAGCATTTT
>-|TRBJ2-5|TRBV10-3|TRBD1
CAISDRQGGETQYF
TGTGCCATCAGTGACCGACAGGGTGGCGAGACCCAGTACTTC
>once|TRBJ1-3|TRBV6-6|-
CASSSQGYGNTIYF
TGTGCCAGCAGTTCGCAGGGGTATGGAAACACCATATATTTT
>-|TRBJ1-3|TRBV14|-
CASSLVPGNTIYF
TGTGCCAGCAGCCTAGTCCCTGGAAACACCATATATTTT
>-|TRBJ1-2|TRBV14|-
CASSPTPRGLRGYTF
TGTGCCAGCAGCCCTACCCCAAGGGGCCTTAGAGGCTACACCTTC
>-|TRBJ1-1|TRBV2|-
CASSVAGGGTEAFF
TGTGCCAGCAGTGTGGCAGGCGGGGGCACTGAAGCTTTCTTT
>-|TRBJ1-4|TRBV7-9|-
CASSSLGGDSEKLFF
TGTGCCAGCAGCTCCCTCGGGGGAGACAGTGAAAAACTGTTTTTT
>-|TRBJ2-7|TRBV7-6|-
CASSLAAAYEQYF
TGTGCCAGCAGCTTAGCGGCGGCCTACGAGCAGTACTTC
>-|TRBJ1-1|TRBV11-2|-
CASSLEGFGDTEAFF
TGTGCCAGCAGCTTAGAGGGATTCGGGGACACTGAAGCTTTCTTT
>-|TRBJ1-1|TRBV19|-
CASSVTRADTEAFF
TGTGCCAGTAGTGTCACGAGGGCGGACACTGAAGCTTTCTTT
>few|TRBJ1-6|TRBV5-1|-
CASSLETGGSPLHF
TGCGCCAGCAGCTTGGAGACGGGGGGTTCACCCCTCCACTTT
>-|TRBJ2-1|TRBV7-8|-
CASSPPRDFYNEQFF
TGTGCCAGCAGCCCCCCTCGGGACTTTTACAATGAGCAGTTCTTC